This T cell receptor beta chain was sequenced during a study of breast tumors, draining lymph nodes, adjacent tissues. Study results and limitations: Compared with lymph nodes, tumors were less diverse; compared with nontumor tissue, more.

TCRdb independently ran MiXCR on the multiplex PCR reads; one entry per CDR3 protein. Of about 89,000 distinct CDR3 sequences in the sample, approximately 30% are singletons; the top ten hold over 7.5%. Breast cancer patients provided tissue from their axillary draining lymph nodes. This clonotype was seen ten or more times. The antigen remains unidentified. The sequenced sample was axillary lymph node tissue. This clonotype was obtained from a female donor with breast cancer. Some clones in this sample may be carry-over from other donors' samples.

DNA of the CDR3: TGTGCCAGCACCTTCTCGGCCCCTAACTATGGCTACACCTTC. Amino acids: CASTFSAPNYGYTF. The V call is TRBV28, the J call TRBJ1-2; D gene ambiguous. The CDR3 loop spans 14 amino acids. Looked up from germline, CDR1 is MDHEN and CDR2 is SYDVKM. Trimming left V 7 bases short and J 0 bases short, with 12 bases between.